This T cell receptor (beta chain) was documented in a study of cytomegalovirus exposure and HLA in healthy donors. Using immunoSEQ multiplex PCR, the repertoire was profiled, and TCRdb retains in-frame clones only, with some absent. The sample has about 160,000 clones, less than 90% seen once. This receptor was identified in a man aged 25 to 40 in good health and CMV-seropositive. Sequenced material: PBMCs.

In DNA, the CDR3 is TGTGCCAGCAGCTTCGGACAGAACTATGGCTACACCTTC. The encoded protein is CASSFGQNYGYTF. V gene TRBV13 combines with J gene TRBJ1-2, with D maybe TRBD1 (6 bases). The CDR3 spans 13 residues. With 3 bases removed from V and 2 bases from J, the gap between germline ends came to 7 bases. The germline CDR1 and CDR2 sequences are PRHDT and FYEKMQ (reference sequence).